Detailed here is one TCR beta chain. This sample stems from a study of T cells of healthy individuals. V lost 4 bases to trimming and J lost 2 bases; unmatched junction nucleotides: 3. Germline V gene lookup returns CDR1 SGDLS and CDR2 YYNGEE. The CDR3 extends over 15 amino acids. TCRdb re-derived calls from the 5' RACE reads in MiXCR, one entry per CDR3 protein. The data show nearly 100,000 distinct CDR3 sequences, about 16% seen once. This TCR was sampled from a human donor in good health. The chain uses TRBV9 and TRBJ2-3; 11 bases fit TRBD2. The CDR3 DNA is TGTGCCAGCAGCTCGGGACTAGCGGTCACAGATACGCAGTATTTT. It translates to CASSSGLAVTDTQYF.